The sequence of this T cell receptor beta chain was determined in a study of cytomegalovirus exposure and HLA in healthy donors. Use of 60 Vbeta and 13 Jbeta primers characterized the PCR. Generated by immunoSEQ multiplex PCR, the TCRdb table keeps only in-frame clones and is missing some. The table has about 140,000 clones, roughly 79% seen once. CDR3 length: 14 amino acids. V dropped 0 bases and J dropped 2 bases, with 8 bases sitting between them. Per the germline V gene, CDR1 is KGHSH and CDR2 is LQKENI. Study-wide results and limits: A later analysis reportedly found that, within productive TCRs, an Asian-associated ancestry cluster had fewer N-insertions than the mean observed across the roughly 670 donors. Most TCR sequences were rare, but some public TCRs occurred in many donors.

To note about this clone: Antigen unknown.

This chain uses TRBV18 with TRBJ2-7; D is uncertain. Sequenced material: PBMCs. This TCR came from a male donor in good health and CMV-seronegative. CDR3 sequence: CASSPPSVPYEQYF. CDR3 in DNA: TGTGCCAGCTCACCACCCTCGGTACCCTACGAGCAGTACTTC.